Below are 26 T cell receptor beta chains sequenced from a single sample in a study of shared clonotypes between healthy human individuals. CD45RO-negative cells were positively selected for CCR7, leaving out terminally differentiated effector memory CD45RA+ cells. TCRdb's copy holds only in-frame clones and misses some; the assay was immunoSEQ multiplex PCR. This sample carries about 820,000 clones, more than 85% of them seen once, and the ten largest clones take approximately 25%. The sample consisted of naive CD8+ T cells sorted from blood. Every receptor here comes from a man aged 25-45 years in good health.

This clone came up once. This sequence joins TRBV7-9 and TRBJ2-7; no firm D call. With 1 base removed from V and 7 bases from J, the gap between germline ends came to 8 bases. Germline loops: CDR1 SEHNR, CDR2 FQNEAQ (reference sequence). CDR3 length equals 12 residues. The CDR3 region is CASSLGIEEQYF. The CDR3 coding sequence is TGTGCCAGCAGCTTAGGAATAGAGGAGCAGTACTTC.

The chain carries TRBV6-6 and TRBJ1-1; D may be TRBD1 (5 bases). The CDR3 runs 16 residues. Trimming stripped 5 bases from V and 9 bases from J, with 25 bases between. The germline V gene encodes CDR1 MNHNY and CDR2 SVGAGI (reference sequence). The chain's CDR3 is CASSPNPHRRENQAFF. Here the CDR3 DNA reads TGTGCCAGCAGTCCGAACCCCCACCGCAGGGAGAACCAAGCTTTCTTT.

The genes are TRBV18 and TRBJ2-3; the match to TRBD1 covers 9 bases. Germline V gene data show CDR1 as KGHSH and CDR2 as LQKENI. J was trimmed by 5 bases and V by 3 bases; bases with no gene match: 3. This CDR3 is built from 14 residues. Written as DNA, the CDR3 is TGTGCCAGCTCACCGGGACAGGGCAGAGATACGCAGTATTTT. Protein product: CASSPGQGRDTQYF.

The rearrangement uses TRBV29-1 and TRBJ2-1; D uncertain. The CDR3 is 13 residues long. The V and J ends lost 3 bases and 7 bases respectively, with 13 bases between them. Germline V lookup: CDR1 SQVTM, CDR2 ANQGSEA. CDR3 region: CSVELRPRNEQFF. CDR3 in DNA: TGCAGCGTTGAGCTGAGACCTAGGAATGAGCAGTTCTTC.

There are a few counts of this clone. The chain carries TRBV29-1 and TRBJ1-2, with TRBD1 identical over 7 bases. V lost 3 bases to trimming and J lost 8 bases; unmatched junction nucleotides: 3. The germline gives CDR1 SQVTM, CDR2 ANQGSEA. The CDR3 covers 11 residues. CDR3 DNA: TGCAGCGTTGAGGACAGGACCGGCTACACCTTC. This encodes CSVEDRTGYTF.

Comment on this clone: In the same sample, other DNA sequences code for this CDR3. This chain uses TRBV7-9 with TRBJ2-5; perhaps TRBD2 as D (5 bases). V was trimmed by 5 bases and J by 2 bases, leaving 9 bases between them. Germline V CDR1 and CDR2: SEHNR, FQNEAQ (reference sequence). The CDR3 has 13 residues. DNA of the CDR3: TGTGCCAGCAGCCCGTCGGGGCAAGAGACCCAGTACTTC. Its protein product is CASSPSGQETQYF.

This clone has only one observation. The CDR3 sequence: CASSVRAGGYGYTF. The CDR3 DNA follows: TGTGCCAGCAGTGTGCGGGCCGGGGGCTATGGCTACACCTTC. The gene calls are TRBV6-1 and TRBJ1-2; possibly TRBD1 for D (5 bases). The CDR3 runs to 14 residues. Per the germline V gene, CDR1 is MNHNS and CDR2 is SASEGT. With 4 bases removed from V and 4 bases from J, the gap between germline ends came to 13 bases.

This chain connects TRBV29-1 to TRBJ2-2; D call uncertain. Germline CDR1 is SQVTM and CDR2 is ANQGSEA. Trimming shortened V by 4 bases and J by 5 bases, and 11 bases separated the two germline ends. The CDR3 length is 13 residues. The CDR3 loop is CSVARMGTGELFF. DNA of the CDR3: TGCAGCGTTGCCCGGATGGGTACCGGGGAGCTGTTTTTT.

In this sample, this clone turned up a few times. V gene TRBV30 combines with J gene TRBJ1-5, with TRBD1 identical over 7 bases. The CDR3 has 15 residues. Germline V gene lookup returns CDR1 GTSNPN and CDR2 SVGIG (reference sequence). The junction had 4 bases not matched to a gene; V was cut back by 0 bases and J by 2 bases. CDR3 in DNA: TGTGCCTGGAGTGTACTCCAGGGGGGCAATCAGCCCCAGCATTTT. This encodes CAWSVLQGGNQPQHF.

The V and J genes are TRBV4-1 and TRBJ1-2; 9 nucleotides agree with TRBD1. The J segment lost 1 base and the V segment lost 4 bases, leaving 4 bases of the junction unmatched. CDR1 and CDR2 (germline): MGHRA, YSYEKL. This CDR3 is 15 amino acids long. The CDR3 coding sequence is TGCGCCAGCAGCCGCGGACAGGGGAATAACTATGGCTACACCTTC. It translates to CASSRGQGNNYGYTF.

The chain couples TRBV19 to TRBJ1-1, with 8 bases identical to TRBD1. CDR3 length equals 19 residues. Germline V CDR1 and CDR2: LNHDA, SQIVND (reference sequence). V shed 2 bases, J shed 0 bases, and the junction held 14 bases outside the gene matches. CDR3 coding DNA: TGTGCCAGTAGTATACGGGACAGGCTACCCGCTCACCTGAACACTGAAGCTTTCTTT. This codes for CASSIRDRLPAHLNTEAFF.

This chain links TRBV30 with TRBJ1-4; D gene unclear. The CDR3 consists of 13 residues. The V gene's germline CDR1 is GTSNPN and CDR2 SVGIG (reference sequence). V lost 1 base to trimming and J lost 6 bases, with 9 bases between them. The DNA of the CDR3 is TGTGCCTGGAGTGATCCTTTCCATGAAAAACTGTTTTTT. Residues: CAWSDPFHEKLFF.

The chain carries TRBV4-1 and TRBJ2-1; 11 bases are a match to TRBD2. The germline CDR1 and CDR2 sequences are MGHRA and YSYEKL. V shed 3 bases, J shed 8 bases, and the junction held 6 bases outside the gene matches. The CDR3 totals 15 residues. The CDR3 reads CASSQETSGTDEQFF. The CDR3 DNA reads TGCGCCAGCAGCCAGGAGACTAGCGGGACGGATGAGCAGTTCTTC.

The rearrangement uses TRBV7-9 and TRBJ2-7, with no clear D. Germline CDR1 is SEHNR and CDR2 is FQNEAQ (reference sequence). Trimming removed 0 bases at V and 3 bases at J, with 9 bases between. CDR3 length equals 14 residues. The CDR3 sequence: CASSLAALFYEQYF. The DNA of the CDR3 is TGTGCCAGCAGCTTAGCTGCCTTGTTCTACGAGCAGTACTTC.

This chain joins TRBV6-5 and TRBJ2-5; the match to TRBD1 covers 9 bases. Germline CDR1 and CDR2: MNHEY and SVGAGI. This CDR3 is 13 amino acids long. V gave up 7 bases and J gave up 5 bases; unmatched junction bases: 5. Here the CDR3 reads CASKDRGLETQYF. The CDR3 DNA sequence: TGTGCCAGCAAAGACAGGGGGTTGGAGACCCAGTACTTC.

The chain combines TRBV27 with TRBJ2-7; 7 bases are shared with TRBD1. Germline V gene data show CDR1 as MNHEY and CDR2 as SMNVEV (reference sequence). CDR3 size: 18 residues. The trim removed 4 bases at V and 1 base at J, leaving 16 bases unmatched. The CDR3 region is CASSSGQQKPSWSYEQYF. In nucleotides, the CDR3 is TGTGCCAGCAGTTCGGGACAGCAAAAGCCCAGCTGGTCCTACGAGCAGTACTTC.

CDR3 residues: CASSSETEQETQYF. As DNA, the CDR3 is TGTGCCAGCAGCTCAGAGACAGAGCAAGAGACCCAGTACTTC. This chain joins TRBV11-1 and TRBJ2-5, with D possibly TRBD1 on 5 matching bases. Germline values: CDR1 SGHAT, CDR2 FQDESV (reference sequence). Trimming removed 4 bases at V and 2 bases at J, with 11 bases between. There are 14 residues in the CDR3.

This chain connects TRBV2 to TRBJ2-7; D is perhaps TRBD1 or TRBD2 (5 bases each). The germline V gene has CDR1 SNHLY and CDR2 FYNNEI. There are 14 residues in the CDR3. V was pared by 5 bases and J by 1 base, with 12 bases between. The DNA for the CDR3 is TGTGCCAGCAGTACCGGGACGGGGTCCTACGAGCAGTACTTC. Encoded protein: CASSTGTGSYEQYF.

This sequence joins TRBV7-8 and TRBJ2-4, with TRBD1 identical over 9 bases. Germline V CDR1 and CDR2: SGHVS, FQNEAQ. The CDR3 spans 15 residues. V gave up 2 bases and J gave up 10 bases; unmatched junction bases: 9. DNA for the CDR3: TGTGCCAGCAGCTTATCCGGGACAGGGCCCCCTATTCAGTACTTC. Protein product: CASSLSGTGPPIQYF.

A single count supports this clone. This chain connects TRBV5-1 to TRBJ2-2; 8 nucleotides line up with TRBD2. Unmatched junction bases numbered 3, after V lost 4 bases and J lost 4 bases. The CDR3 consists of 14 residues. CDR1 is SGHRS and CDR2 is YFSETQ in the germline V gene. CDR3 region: CASSASGLTGELFF. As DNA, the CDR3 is TGCGCCAGCAGCGCTAGCGGGCTCACCGGGGAGCTGTTTTTT.

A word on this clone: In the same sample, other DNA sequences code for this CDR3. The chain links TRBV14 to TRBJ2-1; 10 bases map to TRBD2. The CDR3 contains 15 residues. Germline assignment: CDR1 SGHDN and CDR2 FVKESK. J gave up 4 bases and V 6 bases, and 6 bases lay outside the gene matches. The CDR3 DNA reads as TGTGCCAGCAGTCTTCTAGCGGGGGTGTACAATGAGCAGTTCTTC. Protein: CASSLLAGVYNEQFF.

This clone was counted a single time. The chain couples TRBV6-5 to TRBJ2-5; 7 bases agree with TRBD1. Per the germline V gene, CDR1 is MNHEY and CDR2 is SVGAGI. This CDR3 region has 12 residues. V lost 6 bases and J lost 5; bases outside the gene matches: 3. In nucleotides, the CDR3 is TGTGCCAGCAGCCCCAGGGGGGAGACCCAGTACTTC. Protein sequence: CASSPRGETQYF.

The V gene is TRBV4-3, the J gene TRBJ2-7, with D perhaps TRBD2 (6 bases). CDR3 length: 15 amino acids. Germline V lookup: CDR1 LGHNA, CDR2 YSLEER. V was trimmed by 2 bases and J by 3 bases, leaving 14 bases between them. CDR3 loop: CASSQTVAADYEQYF. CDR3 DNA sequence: TGCGCCAGCAGCCAAACCGTAGCGGCCGACTACGAGCAGTACTTC.

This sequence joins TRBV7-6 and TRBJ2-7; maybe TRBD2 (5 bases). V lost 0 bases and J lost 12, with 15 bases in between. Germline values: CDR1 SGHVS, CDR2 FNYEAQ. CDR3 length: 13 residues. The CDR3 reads CASSLALARQLYF. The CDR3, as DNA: TGTGCCAGCAGCTTAGCGCTAGCTCGCCAACTGTACTTC.

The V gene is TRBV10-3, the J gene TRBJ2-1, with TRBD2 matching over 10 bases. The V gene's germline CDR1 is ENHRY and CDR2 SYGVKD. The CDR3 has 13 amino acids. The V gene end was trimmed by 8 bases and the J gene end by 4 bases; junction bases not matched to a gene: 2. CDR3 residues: CAIGTSEYNEQFF. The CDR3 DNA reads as TGTGCCATCGGGACTAGCGAGTACAATGAGCAGTTCTTC.

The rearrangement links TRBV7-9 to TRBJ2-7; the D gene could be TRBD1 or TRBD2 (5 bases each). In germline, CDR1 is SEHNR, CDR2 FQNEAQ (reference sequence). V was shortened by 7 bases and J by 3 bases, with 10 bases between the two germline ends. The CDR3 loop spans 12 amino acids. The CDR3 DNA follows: TGTGCCAGCACCGGGGCATACTACGAGCAGTACTTC. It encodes CASTGAYYEQYF.